The source of this T cell receptor (beta chain) is a study of OX40 agonist ivuxolimab in advanced cancers. Turning to the study itself: Under the entry rules, prior anti-PD-1, anti-PD-L1 or anti-CTLA-4 therapy was allowed, and 35% to 40% had some.

Assay: immunoSEQ multiplex PCR; the TCRdb copy retains only in-frame clones and omits some. The sample contains some 50,000 clones, roughly 90% of which appear only once. Sequenced material: CD4+ or CD8+ T cells sorted from blood, taken in a trial of the OX40 agonist ivuxolimab. This receptor was taken from an adult with an advanced solid tumor such as melanoma, head and neck, liver or kidney cancer.

CDR3 sequence (DNA): TGTGCCAGCAGCCCAGGACTAGCTGGGATGCACGAGCAGTACTTC. This gives the protein CASSPGLAGMHEQYF. The chain links TRBV7-3 to TRBJ2-7; TRBD2 matches 8 bases. The CDR3 is 15 amino acids. After removal of 5 bases from V and 5 bases from J, the junction contained 11 bases not matched to a gene. Germline CDR1 reads SGHTA; CDR2 reads FQGTGA.